This TCR beta chain was sequenced during a study of T cell responses to AZD1222 COVID-19 vaccine. Trimming removed 3 bases at V and 2 bases at J, with 7 bases between. This CDR3 is built from 13 residues. Germline CDR1 is MNHEY and CDR2 is SMNVEV (reference sequence). Generated by immunoSEQ multiplex PCR, the TCRdb table keeps only in-frame clones and is missing some. The sample shows about 77,000 clones, 80% to 95% of them seen only once. This material consisted of peripheral blood, taken 28 days after the second AZD1222 dose. The chain joins TRBV27 to TRBJ1-2; no clear D gene. This clonotype was obtained from an adult who received the AZD1222 COVID-19 vaccine. The CDR3 coding sequence is TGTGCCAGCAGTTTGGGAGGCAACTATGGCTACACCTTC. As protein: CASSLGGNYGYTF.